This paragraph reports one TCR beta chain. The antigen remains undetermined. The sample belongs to a study of cytomegalovirus exposure and HLA in healthy donors. Overall study context: Out of 398 genotyped donors, roughly 80% belonged to the Caucasian-associated ancestry cluster. Regarding the study as a whole: V- and J-gene trimming of TCR beta was linked (in a later analysis) to a missense DCLRE1C variant. An Asian-associated ancestry cluster reportedly showed fewer N-insertions than the approximately 700-donor mean in a later analysis.

The V segment lost 6 bases and the J segment 5 bases; nucleotides outside the gene matches: 7. Germline V lookup: CDR1 SEHNR, CDR2 FQNEAQ (reference sequence). This CDR3 is built from 14 residues. The PCR employed 60 Vbeta primers together with 13 Jbeta primers. Clones were sequenced by immunoSEQ multiplex PCR, and TCRdb holds only the in-frame ones, with some missing. The sample yields approximately 180,000 clones, around 78% seen once. The sequence derives from a woman aged 45 to 65 in good health and CMV-seropositive. Sequencing was performed on PBMCs. This chain connects TRBV7-9 to TRBJ1-5; 7 bases agree with TRBD1. The CDR3 region has the DNA TGTGCCAGCAGTTCAGGCAGGGGGGATCAGCCCCAGCATTTT. This codes for CASSSGRGDQPQHF.